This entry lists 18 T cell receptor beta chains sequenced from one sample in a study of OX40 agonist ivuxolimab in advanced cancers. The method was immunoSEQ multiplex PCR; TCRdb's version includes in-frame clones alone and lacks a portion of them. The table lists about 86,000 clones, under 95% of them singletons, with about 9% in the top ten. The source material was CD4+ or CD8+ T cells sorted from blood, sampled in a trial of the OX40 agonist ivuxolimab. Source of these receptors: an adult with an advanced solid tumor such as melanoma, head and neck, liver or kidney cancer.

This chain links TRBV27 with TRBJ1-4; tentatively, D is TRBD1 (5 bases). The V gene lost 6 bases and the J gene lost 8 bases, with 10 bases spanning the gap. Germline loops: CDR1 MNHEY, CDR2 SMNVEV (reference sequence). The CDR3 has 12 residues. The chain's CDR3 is CASSGTGEKLFF. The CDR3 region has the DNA TGTGCCAGCAGCGGGACGGGGGAAAAACTGTTTTTT.

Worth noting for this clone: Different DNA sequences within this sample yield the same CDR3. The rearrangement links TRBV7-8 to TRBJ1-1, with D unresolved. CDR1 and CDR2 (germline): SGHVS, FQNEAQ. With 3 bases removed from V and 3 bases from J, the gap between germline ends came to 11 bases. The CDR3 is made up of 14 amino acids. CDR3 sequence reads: CASSLDSGYTEAFF. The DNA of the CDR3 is TGTGCCAGCAGCTTGGATAGCGGGTACACTGAAGCTTTCTTT.

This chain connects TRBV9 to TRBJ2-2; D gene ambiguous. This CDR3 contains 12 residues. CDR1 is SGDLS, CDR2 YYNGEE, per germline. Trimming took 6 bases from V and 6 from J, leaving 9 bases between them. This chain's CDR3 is CASTPRSGELFF. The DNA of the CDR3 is TGTGCCAGCACGCCCCGCTCCGGGGAGCTGTTTTTT. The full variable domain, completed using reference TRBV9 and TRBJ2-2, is DSGVTQTPKHLITATGQRVTLRCSPRSGDLSVYWYQQSLDQGLQFLIQYYNGEERAKGNILERFSAQQFPDLHSELNLSSLELGDSALYFCASTPRSGELFFGEGSRLTVL.

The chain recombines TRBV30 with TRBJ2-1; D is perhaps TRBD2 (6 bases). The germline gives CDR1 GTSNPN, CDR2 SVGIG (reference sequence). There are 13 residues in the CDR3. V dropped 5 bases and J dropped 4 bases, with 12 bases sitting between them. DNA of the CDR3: TGTGCCTGGCGGGAGAGGGGATACAATGAGCAGTTCTTC. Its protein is CAWRERGYNEQFF.

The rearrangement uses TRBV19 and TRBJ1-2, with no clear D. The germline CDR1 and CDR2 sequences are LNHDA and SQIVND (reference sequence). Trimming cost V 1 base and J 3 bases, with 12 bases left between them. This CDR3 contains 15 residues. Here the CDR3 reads CASSIVGQLHYGYTF. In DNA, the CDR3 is TGTGCCAGTAGTATAGTTGGCCAGCTACACTATGGCTACACCTTC.

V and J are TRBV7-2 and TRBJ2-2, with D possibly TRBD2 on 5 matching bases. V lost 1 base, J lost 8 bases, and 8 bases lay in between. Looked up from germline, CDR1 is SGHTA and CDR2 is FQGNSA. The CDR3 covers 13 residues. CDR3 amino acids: CASSLERWGELFF. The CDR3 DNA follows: TGTGCCAGCAGCTTAGAGCGGTGGGGGGAGCTGTTTTTT.

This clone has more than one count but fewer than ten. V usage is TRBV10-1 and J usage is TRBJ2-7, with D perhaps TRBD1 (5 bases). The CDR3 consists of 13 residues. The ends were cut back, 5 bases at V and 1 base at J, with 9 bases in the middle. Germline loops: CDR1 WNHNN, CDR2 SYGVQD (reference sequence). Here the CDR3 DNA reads TGCGCCAGCAGTCTAGGACAATCCTACGAGCAGTACTTC. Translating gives CASSLGQSYEQYF.

Here the CDR3 reads CASSYHREVETQYF. The DNA of the CDR3 is TGTGCCAGCAGTTATCACAGGGAGGTGGAGACCCAGTACTTC. The V call is TRBV7-9, the J call TRBJ2-5; D might be TRBD1 or TRBD2, each matching 6 bases. The CDR3 contains 14 residues. The germline V gene encodes CDR1 SEHNR and CDR2 FQNEAQ (reference sequence). The ends were cut back, 6 bases at V and 5 bases at J, with 16 bases in the middle.

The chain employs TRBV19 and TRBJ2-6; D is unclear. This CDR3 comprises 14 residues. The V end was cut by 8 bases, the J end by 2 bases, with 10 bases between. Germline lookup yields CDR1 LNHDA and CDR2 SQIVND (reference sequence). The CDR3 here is CASSPGTGANVLTF. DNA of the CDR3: TGTGCCAGTTCCCCAGGAACTGGGGCCAACGTCCTGACTTTC.

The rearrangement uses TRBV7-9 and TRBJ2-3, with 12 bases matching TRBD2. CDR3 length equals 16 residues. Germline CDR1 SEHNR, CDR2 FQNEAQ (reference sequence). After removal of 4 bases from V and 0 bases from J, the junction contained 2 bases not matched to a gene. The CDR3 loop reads CASSSTSGRSTDTQYF. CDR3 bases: TGTGCCAGCAGCTCGACTAGCGGGAGAAGCACAGATACGCAGTATTTT.

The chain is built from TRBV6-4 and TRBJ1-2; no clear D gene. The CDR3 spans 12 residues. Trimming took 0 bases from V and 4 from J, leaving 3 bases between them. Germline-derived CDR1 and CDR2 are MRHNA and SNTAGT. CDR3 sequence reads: CASSDSGYGYTF. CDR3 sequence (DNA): TGTGCCAGCAGTGACTCTGGCTATGGCTACACCTTC.

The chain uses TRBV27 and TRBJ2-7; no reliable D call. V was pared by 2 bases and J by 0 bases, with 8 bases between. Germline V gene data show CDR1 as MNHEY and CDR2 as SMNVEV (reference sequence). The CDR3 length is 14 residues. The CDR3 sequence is CASSLVASSYEQYF. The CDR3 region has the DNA TGTGCCAGCAGTTTAGTAGCTAGCTCCTACGAGCAGTACTTC.

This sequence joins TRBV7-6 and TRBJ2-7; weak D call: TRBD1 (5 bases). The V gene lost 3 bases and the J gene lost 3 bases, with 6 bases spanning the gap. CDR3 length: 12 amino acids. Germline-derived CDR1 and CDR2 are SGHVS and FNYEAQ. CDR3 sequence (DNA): TGTGCCAGCAGCTTTCAGGGCTACGAGCAGTACTTC. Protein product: CASSFQGYEQYF.

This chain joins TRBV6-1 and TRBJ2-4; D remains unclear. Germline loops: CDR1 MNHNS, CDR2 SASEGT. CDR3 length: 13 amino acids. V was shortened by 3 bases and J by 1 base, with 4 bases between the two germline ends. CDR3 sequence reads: CASSDRAKNIQYF. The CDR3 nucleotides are TGTGCCAGCAGTGACAGGGCCAAAAACATTCAGTACTTC.

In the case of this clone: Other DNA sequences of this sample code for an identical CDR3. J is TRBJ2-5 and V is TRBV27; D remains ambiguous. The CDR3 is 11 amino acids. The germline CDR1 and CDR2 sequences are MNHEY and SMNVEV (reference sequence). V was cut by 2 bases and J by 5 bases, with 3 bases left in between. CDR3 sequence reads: CASSLGETQYF. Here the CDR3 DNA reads TGTGCCAGCAGTTTAGGGGAGACCCAGTACTTC.

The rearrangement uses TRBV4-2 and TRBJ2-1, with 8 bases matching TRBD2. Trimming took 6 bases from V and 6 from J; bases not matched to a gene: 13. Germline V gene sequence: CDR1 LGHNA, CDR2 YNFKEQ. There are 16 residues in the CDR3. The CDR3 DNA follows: TGTGCCAGCAGAGTAGGGGCGGGACTAGAGTTCAATGAGCAGTTCTTC. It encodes CASRVGAGLEFNEQFF.

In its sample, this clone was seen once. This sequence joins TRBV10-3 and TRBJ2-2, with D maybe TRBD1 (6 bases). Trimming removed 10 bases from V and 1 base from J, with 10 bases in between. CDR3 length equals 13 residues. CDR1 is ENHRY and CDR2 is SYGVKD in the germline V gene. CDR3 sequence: CATGGRNTGELFF. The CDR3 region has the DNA TGTGCCACTGGGGGCCGGAACACCGGGGAGCTGTTTTTT.

The CDR3 reads CASSLQHGWDTEAFF. The CDR3 nucleotides read TGTGCCAGCAGCTTACAACACGGCTGGGACACTGAAGCTTTCTTT. This rearrangement joins TRBV13 to TRBJ1-1, with D uncertain. The CDR3 is made up of 15 amino acids. V dropped 2 bases and J dropped 3 bases, with 13 bases sitting between them. Germline loops: CDR1 PRHDT, CDR2 FYEKMQ (reference sequence).